Listed below are T cell receptor beta chains from one sample, sequenced in a study of T cells in Graves' hyperthyroidism and ophthalmopathy. TCRdb reprocessed the multiplex PCR reads via MiXCR and lists one record per CDR3 protein. The profile covers about 770,000 distinct CDR3 sequences, with around 20% appearing a single time and around 15% taken by the ten largest. The sequenced material came from blood. Source of these receptors: a woman in her forties or fifties with Graves' hyperthyroidism that later progressed to Graves' ophthalmopathy. Each CDR3 is given with its conserved first and last residue. A D gene is named only where the DNA matches it firmly. Not every row has a clone size; where given, it reads once, few, many or a size class.

>TRBJ2-2|many|13|TRBV2|-
CASFQGNTGELFF
TGTGCCAGTTTTCAGGGGAACACCGGGGAGCTGTTTTTT
>TRBJ2-4|-|14|TRBV7-2|-
CASSSGRFKNIQYF
TGTGCCAGCAGCTCCGGACGGTTCAAAAACATTCAGTACTTC
>TRBJ1-2|many|16|TRBV12-3/TRBV12-4|TRBD1
CASSLGSVGGVTGYTF
TGTGCCAGCAGTTTAGGTTCGGTAGGGGGCGTTACTGGCTACACCTTC
>TRBJ2-6|-|12|TRBV15|-
CATLGGANVLTF
TGTGCCACCCTTGGCGGGGCCAACGTCCTGACTTTC
>TRBJ2-5|-|14|TRBV29-1|TRBD2
CSVDLAGDWETQYF
TGCAGCGTTGATTTAGCGGGGGACTGGGAGACCCAGTACTTC
>TRBJ1-1|many|13|TRBV2|-
CASSAQGNTEAFF
TGTGCCAGCAGTGCACAGGGGAACACTGAAGCTTTCTTT
>TRBJ2-7|-|13|TRBV5-1|-
CASSLATTYEQYF
TGCGCCAGCAGCTTGGCGACCACCTACGAGCAGTACTTC
>TRBJ1-2|many|14|TRBV12-3/TRBV12-4|-
CASSFWARGYGYTF
TGTGCCAGCAGTTTTTGGGCCAGGGGCTATGGCTACACCTTC
>TRBJ2-2|-|15|TRBV7-3|-
CASSLRAGGTGELFF
TGTGCCAGCAGCTTAAGGGCGGGTGGAACCGGGGAGCTGTTTTTT
>TRBJ1-5|-|15|TRBV18|-
CASSPASGDLKPQHF
TGTGCCAGCTCACCAGCTTCAGGGGACCTAAAGCCCCAGCATTTT
>TRBJ2-5|many|20|TRBV12-3/TRBV12-4|TRBD2
CASSRLRTGTSGGIQETQYF
TGTGCCAGCAGCCGTTTAAGGACCGGGACTAGCGGGGGGATCCAAGAGACCCAGTACTTC
>TRBJ2-7|-|14|TRBV18|-
CASSPGTQSRRQYF
TGTGCCAGCTCACCAGGGACCCAATCGCGGAGGCAGTACTTC
>TRBJ2-5|-|13|TRBV9|TRBD2
CASGTSGSETQYF
TGTGCCAGCGGGACTAGCGGGAGCGAGACCCAGTACTTC
>TRBJ1-4|-|16|TRBV3-1|-
CASSQEWGLSNEKLFF
TGTGCCAGCAGCCAAGAGTGGGGGCTATCTAATGAAAAACTGTTTTTT
>TRBJ2-1|once|15|TRBV19|-
CASSMSIPRDNEQFF
TGTGCCAGTAGTATGTCAATCCCGAGGGACAATGAGCAGTTCTTC
>TRBJ1-1|-|14|TRBV29-1|TRBD1
CSVDPTGVNTEAFF
TGCAGCGTTGACCCGACAGGGGTGAACACTGAAGCTTTCTTT
>TRBJ2-2|many|14|TRBV12-3/TRBV12-4|TRBD1
CATTGTGRTGELFF
TGTGCCACCACCGGGACAGGGAGGACCGGGGAGCTGTTTTTT
>TRBJ2-4|-|16|TRBV11-2|TRBD2
CASSEDSGGALGIQYF
TGTGCCAGCAGCGAAGATAGCGGGGGGGCCCTCGGCATTCAGTACTTC
>TRBJ2-1|-|15|TRBV6-5|-
CASSYSDDGSNEQFF
TGTGCCAGCAGTTACTCAGACGACGGATCTAATGAGCAGTTCTTC
>TRBJ1-4|few|14|TRBV12-3/TRBV12-4|-
CASSLALIGEKLFF
TGTGCCAGCAGTTTAGCGCTAATAGGCGAAAAACTGTTTTTT
>TRBJ1-6|many|13|TRBV5-8|TRBD1
CASSSRDRANLHF
TGTGCCAGCAGCTCAAGGGACAGGGCAAACCTCCACTTT
>TRBJ2-7|-|11|TRBV10-3|-
CAISDVDEQYF
TGTGCCATCAGTGATGTTGACGAGCAGTACTTC
>TRBJ2-1|few|17|TRBV29-1|-
CSVEGKTGGWVGNEQFF
TGCAGCGTTGAAGGAAAAACCGGAGGATGGGTTGGCAATGAGCAGTTCTTC
>TRBJ1-5|many|15|TRBV3-1|TRBD1
CASSQPRGGKQPQHF
TGTGCCAGCAGCCAACCCAGAGGGGGCAAGCAGCCCCAGCATTTT
>TRBJ2-7|few|14|TRBV6-1|-
CASSAVEGSYEQYF
TGTGCCAGCAGTGCAGTGGAAGGCTCCTACGAGCAGTACTTC
>TRBJ2-4|many|14|TRBV2|-
CASSVGGSKNIQYF
TGTGCCAGCAGTGTTGGAGGGTCCAAAAACATTCAGTACTTC
>TRBJ1-4|many|14|TRBV20-1|-
CSASPTQTDEKLFF
TGCAGTGCTTCCCCGACCCAAACGGATGAAAAACTGTTTTTT
>TRBJ2-7|-|12|TRBV7-9|-
CASSLGLGEQYF
TGTGCCAGCAGCTTAGGTCTGGGCGAGCAGTACTTC
>TRBJ1-4|-|16|TRBV27|-
CASRDLGAQVDEKLFF
TGTGCCAGCAGAGACCTAGGGGCGCAGGTCGATGAAAAACTGTTTTTT
>TRBJ2-7|many|14|TRBV18|-
CASSPSAGDYEQYF
TGTGCCAGCTCACCAAGCGCAGGGGACTACGAGCAGTACTTC
>TRBJ2-5|few|15|TRBV20-1|TRBD1
CSADRRQGARETQYF
TGCAGTGCCGACCGGAGACAGGGGGCGCGAGAGACCCAGTACTTC
>TRBJ1-5|many|13|TRBV30|-
CAWRSGGNQPQHF
TGTGCCTGGAGGTCAGGGGGCAATCAGCCCCAGCATTTT
>TRBJ2-1|few|14|TRBV10-3|TRBD1
CAIRLRQGVNEQFF
TGTGCCATCAGGCTACGACAGGGAGTGAATGAGCAGTTCTTC
>TRBJ2-7|many|17|TRBV6-1|TRBD1
CASSEVIRGLTSYEQYF
TGTGCCAGCAGTGAAGTCATCAGGGGGCTGACTTCCTACGAGCAGTACTTC
>TRBJ1-2|once|14|TRBV29-1|TRBD1
CSVRNAGQGSGYTF
TGCAGCGTCCGAAATGCGGGACAGGGGAGTGGCTACACCTTC
>TRBJ2-7|-|13|TRBV6-4|TRBD1
CASSYKGATEQYF
TGTGCCAGCAGTTACAAGGGGGCGACGGAGCAGTACTTC
>TRBJ1-4|few|13|TRBV7-9|TRBD1
CASSRQGKEKLFF
TGTGCCAGCAGCCGACAGGGAAAAGAAAAACTGTTTTTT
>TRBJ1-1|-|14|TRBV20-1|TRBD1
CSASGTGTNTEAFF
TGCAGTGCCTCCGGGACAGGGACGAACACTGAAGCCTTCTTT
>TRBJ1-2|-|16|TRBV5-5|-
CASSRTDRRSNYGYTF
TGTGCCAGCAGCCGAACCGACAGGAGATCTAACTATGGCTACACCTTC